This TCR beta chain appears in the sequencing data of a study of vaccination and CD4 T cells after COVID-19. Comments on this clonotype: Its antigen is undetermined.

The CDR3 is made up of 14 amino acids. Germline CDR1 and CDR2: SGHRS and YFSETQ. Trimming cost V 4 bases and J 4 bases; bases outside gene matches: 3. Indicated treatment: roughly 11-day PBMC culture with coronavirus spike peptide pools or control peptides (ViraFEST assay). The Oncomine TCR Beta short-read assay was applied to DNA of cultured CD4+ T cells. Each CDR3 protein is one row after TCRdb ran MiXCR on the PCR reads. The sample records approximately 11,000 distinct CDR3 sequences, about 41% being singletons. This TCR came from a human donor with COVID-19. This rearrangement joins TRBV5-1 to TRBJ2-3; 10 nucleotides align to TRBD1. The input for sequencing was cultured CD4+ T cells from blood, taken after SARS-CoV-2 vaccination. CDR3 loop: CASSHGQGADTQYF. DNA for the CDR3: TGCGCCAGCAGCCACGGACAGGGGGCAGATACGCAGTATTTT.